This TCR beta chain was identified during a study of cytomegalovirus exposure and HLA in healthy donors. Study findings and constraints: Later analysis revealed greater clonal expansion in HLA-associated TCR beta chains than in equally common others. As a later analysis showed, several of the most significant clusters appeared to be linked to common viral pathogens. An analysis done earlier found most TCR beta V segments productive about 87% or about 30% of the time.

About this clone itself: Its antigen is still unknown.

Trimming removed 0 bases from V and 2 bases from J, with 6 bases in between. Germline CDR1 reads SGDLS; CDR2 reads YYNGEE. CDR3 length equals 13 residues. The PCR made use of 60 Vbeta and 13 Jbeta primers. Libraries were prepared by immunoSEQ multiplex PCR; TCRdb keeps only in-frame clonotypes and omits some of them. Among roughly 230,000 clones listed, 80% to 95% were seen once. This clonotype was obtained from a girl under 10 years old in good health and CMV-seronegative. The chain is built from TRBV9 and TRBJ2-7; D remains ambiguous. The specimen sequenced was PBMCs. CDR3 bases: TGTGCCAGCAGCGTAGCCCCTACCTACGAGCAGTACTTC. Its translation: CASSVAPTYEQYF.